This is a list of T cell receptor beta chains from one sample in a study of cytomegalovirus exposure and HLA in healthy donors. Data came from immunoSEQ multiplex PCR; TCRdb stores just in-frame clones and leaves some out. The profile covers around 300,000 clones, with roughly 90% appearing a single time and 2% to 3% taken by the ten largest. The sequenced material came from PBMCs. All receptors come from a woman aged 18-30 years in good health and CMV-seronegative. Each CDR3 is given with its conserved first and last residue. D genes are given only for firm matches. Not every row has a clone size; where given, it reads once, few, many or a size class.

clone_size	v_call	j_call	d_call	cdr3_nt	cdr3_aa
-	TRBV4-1	TRBJ1-1	-	TGCGCCAGCAGCCAAGCCTCGAGAGCTTTCTTT	CASSQASRAFF
-	TRBV5-1	TRBJ2-1	TRBD1	TGCGCCAGCAAGGTAATCCCCACAGGGGCGGCCTACAATGAGCAGTTCTTC	CASKVIPTGAAYNEQFF
-	TRBV27	TRBJ2-7	TRBD1	TGTGCCAGCAGCAGACAGGGCTACCGCGAGCAGTACTTC	CASSRQGYREQYF
few	TRBV6-4	TRBJ2-1	TRBD2	TGTGCCAGCAAGCCGGGACTATACAATGAGCAGTTCTTC	CASKPGLYNEQFF
-	TRBV9	TRBJ2-5	-	TGTGCCAGCAGCGGAACCCCGGGACATCCTAAGCAGTACTTC	CASSGTPGHPKQYF
-	TRBV5-1	TRBJ2-7	-	TGCGCCAGCCGAGAACCGGGACTCTACGAGCAGTACTTC	CASREPGLYEQYF
few	TRBV6-4	TRBJ2-3	TRBD2	TGTGCCAGCAGTGAGATAGCGGGGGGGCCCGAAGATACGCAGTATTTT	CASSEIAGGPEDTQYF
-	TRBV6-1	TRBJ1-4	-	TGTGCCAGCTGTAGGACTGTAACTAATGAAAAACTGTTTTTT	CASCRTVTNEKLFF
-	TRBV27	TRBJ2-7	-	TGTGCCAGCAGGCTCGTAGCCGAAGTCGACGAGCAGTACTTC	CASRLVAEVDEQYF
-	TRBV19	TRBJ2-5	TRBD2	TGTGCCAGTAGTCAAGTAGCACTAGCGGGGAGAGAGACCCAGTACTTC	CASSQVALAGRETQYF
-	TRBV5-1	TRBJ1-2	-	TGCGCCAGCAGCTATGAAATCAGGGCCGGCTATGGCTACACCTTC	CASSYEIRAGYGYTF
-	TRBV11-2	TRBJ1-4	TRBD1	TGTGCCAGCAGCTGGGGGACAGGGGTCTTTAATGAAAAACTGTTTTTT	CASSWGTGVFNEKLFF
-	TRBV5-1	TRBJ1-6	-	TGCGCCAGCAGCTTGGGAGAGGGGGATTATTCACCCCTCCACTTT	CASSLGEGDYSPLHF
-	TRBV5-6	TRBJ2-7	TRBD2	TGTGCCAGCAGCTGGGCCCCAGCGGGGGGGCCCTCCTACGAGCAGTACTTC	CASSWAPAGGPSYEQYF
-	TRBV6-5	TRBJ1-1	-	TGTGCCAGCAGTTCTAGCGGAACCTGGGGTGCTTTCTTT	CASSSSGTWGAFF
-	TRBV19	TRBJ1-3	-	TGTGCCAGTAGGCTCAGGGGTTCTGGAAACACCATATATTTT	CASRLRGSGNTIYF
-	TRBV27	TRBJ2-7	-	TGTGCCAGCAGTTTATTCTCGACTAGTTCCTCCGAGCAGTACTTC	CASSLFSTSSSEQYF
once	TRBV4-1	TRBJ1-1	-	TGCGCCAGCAGGTCCGGGACACGGAACACTGAAGCTTTCTTT	CASRSGTRNTEAFF
-	TRBV10-3	TRBJ1-2	-	TGTGCCATCAGTGAGTCGGCAGGGGTTGACTATGGCTACACCTTC	CAISESAGVDYGYTF
few	TRBV29-1	TRBJ1-1	-	TGCAGCGTTGAAAGACAGCTAGACACTGAAGCTTTCTTT	CSVERQLDTEAFF
-	TRBV12-5	TRBJ1-3	-	TGTGCTAGTGATCCGCCAGGGCCCTCTGGAAACACCATATATTTT	CASDPPGPSGNTIYF
-	TRBV6-5	TRBJ2-3	TRBD2	TGTGCCAGCAGTTACCGGACTAGCGGGGGAGATACGCAGTATTTT	CASSYRTSGGDTQYF
-	TRBV15	TRBJ2-7	-	TGTGCCACCAGCAGCCCGTCATCACCCGGGGTCGGGGTTTTCTACGAGCAGTACTTC	CATSSPSSPGVGVFYEQYF
-	TRBV6-6	TRBJ2-7	-	TGTGCCAGCAGAGTAACAGGGTTGGGAGAGCAGTACTTC	CASRVTGLGEQYF
few	TRBV4-1	TRBJ1-1	-	TGCGCCAGCAGCCAAGGCGAGACAAAGTCGACACTCCCTTTCTTT	CASSQGETKSTLPFF
-	TRBV7-2	TRBJ2-1	TRBD2	TGTGCCAGCAGCTTACGCCCCGGGGGGTTGCTTTCCAATGAGCAGTTCTTC	CASSLRPGGLLSNEQFF
-	TRBV5-1	TRBJ2-7	TRBD1	TGCGCCAGCAGCTTGGGGCGCGGGCCGGGACAGGGGACCTACGAGCAGTACTTC	CASSLGRGPGQGTYEQYF
-	TRBV23-1	TRBJ2-3	-	TGCGCCAGCAATACACCCTTGCGCACAGATACGCAGTATTTT	CASNTPLRTDTQYF
-	TRBV5-1	TRBJ1-3	TRBD1	TGCGCCAGCAGCTTGTTGGGACAGGACTCTGGAAACACCATATATTTT	CASSLLGQDSGNTIYF
-	TRBV5-1	TRBJ1-1	-	TGCGCCAGCAGCTTCCTCAGGGACACTGAAGCTTTCTTT	CASSFLRDTEAFF
-	TRBV6-5	TRBJ1-4	TRBD1	TGTGCCAGCAGATCACAGGGGGCTAATGAAAAACTGTTTTTT	CASRSQGANEKLFF
-	TRBV11-2	TRBJ2-7	TRBD1	TGTGCCAGCAGCTCCTCGGACAGGGTACCCTACGAGCAGTACTTC	CASSSSDRVPYEQYF
-	TRBV6-5	TRBJ1-3	-	TGTGCCAGCAGTTCCCTCCTGGGGAGCTCTGGAAACACCATATATTTT	CASSSLLGSSGNTIYF
once	TRBV9	TRBJ2-3	TRBD2	TGTGCCAGCAGCGTCCCTACTAGCGGGGGGCAGACAGATACGCAGTATTTT	CASSVPTSGGQTDTQYF
-	TRBV7-3	TRBJ1-1	TRBD1	TGTGCCAGCAGCCGGGATAGGGACAGGAACACTGAAGCTTTCTTT	CASSRDRDRNTEAFF
-	TRBV10-3	TRBJ2-1	TRBD2	TGTGCCATCAGTGAGCCAACAAAGGGGGGAACTAGCGGGGGATACAATGAGCAGTTCTTC	CAISEPTKGGTSGGYNEQFF
-	TRBV5-6	TRBJ2-2	TRBD1	TGTGCCAGCAGTAGAGGACAGGGGGTACGGTCCGGGGAGCTGTTTTTT	CASSRGQGVRSGELFF
once	TRBV6-5	TRBJ1-1	-	TGTGCCAGCAGTCTCCTCTCCCTTCCGAACACTGAAGCTTTCTTT	CASSLLSLPNTEAFF
-	TRBV15	TRBJ2-7	-	TGTGCCACCAGCAGAGGGAGGGATATTCCCTACGAGCAGTACTTC	CATSRGRDIPYEQYF
-	TRBV6-6	TRBJ1-2	TRBD1	TGTGCCAGCAAGGTAGATGGACAGGGAGGCTATGGCTACACCTTC	CASKVDGQGGYGYTF
-	TRBV5-1	TRBJ2-1	-	TGCGCCAGCAGCTTGGAGGGGCCCCCCAATGAGCAGTTCTTC	CASSLEGPPNEQFF
-	TRBV6-1	TRBJ1-1	-	TGTGCCAGCAAATCCCGGGTAATGAACACTGAAGCTTTCTTT	CASKSRVMNTEAFF
-	TRBV6-5	TRBJ1-1	TRBD1	TGTGCCAGCAATCTAAGGGGGCGAACTGAAGCCTTCTTT	CASNLRGRTEAFF
-	TRBV7-9	TRBJ2-3	TRBD2	TGTGCCAGCAGCTTTATAAGCGGGGGAGATACGCAGTATTTT	CASSFISGGDTQYF
-	TRBV9	TRBJ1-3	-	TGTGCCAGTTCAACTACATCTGGAAACACCATATATTTT	CASSTTSGNTIYF
-	TRBV2	TRBJ2-5	TRBD1	TGTGCCAGCAGACAGGGGCTCGCCCTGGAGACCCAGTACTTC	CASRQGLALETQYF
-	TRBV7-2	TRBJ1-2	TRBD1	TGTGCCAGCAGCGAAACCCCAGGACAGGGGAACTATGGCTACACCTTC	CASSETPGQGNYGYTF
-	TRBV6-6	TRBJ2-3	TRBD2	TGTGCCAGCATCTTAGCGGGGAGGGCAGATACGCAGTATTTT	CASILAGRADTQYF
once	TRBV2	TRBJ1-4	TRBD1	TGTGCCAGCACCGGGACAGGGGTAGCATGGGAAAAACTGTTTTTT	CASTGTGVAWEKLFF